This T cell receptor (beta chain) was found in a study of T cell responses to AZD1222 COVID-19 vaccine. Study results and limitations: Along spike, vaccine-associated CD4 TCRs were found throughout, with dominance at 160-218 and 743-854.

Clones were read by immunoSEQ multiplex PCR, and TCRdb kept only the in-frame ones, dropping some. The sample gives about 150,000 clones, around nine tenths of which show up once; about 4.6% is in the top ten. This clone turned up a few times. What it binds is not known. This CDR3 has 14 amino acids. Trimming stripped 2 bases from V and 4 bases from J, with 8 bases between. Germline V lookup: CDR1 MNHEY, CDR2 SMNVEV (reference sequence). Sequenced here: peripheral blood, sampled on day 0 of AZD1222 vaccination. The V call is TRBV27, the J call TRBJ2-2, with D unresolved. This clonotype was sampled from an adult in good health. The CDR3 coding sequence is TGTGCCAGCAGTTTACTCGGACGCACCGGGGAGCTGTTTTTT. Its translation: CASSLLGRTGELFF.